Listed below are T cell receptor beta chains from one sample, sequenced in a study of regulatory dendritic cells for organ transplantation. These TCRs' antigens remain unknown. The data were produced by immunoSEQ multiplex PCR, yet TCRdb's version contains in-frame clones alone and is incomplete. This repertoire shows around 12,000 clones, 89% found once; its top ten account for about 0.24%. Sequencing was done on a sample of naive CD8+ T cells from blood cultured with regulatory dendritic cells. The receptors derive from a human donor in good health. Each CDR3 is given without its conserved first and last residue.

cdr3_aa,j_call,v_call
ASSLQGSNQPQH,TRBJ1-5,TRBV27
ASSLAQRGSYNEQF,TRBJ2-1,TRBV4-3
AISQRNYEQY,TRBJ2-7,TRBV10-3
ASSQDHTKQKLAGRTDTQY,TRBJ2-3,TRBV14
ASSLETAQETQY,TRBJ2-5,TRBV7-9
ASSLTEREQY,TRBJ2-7,TRBV13
ASSAGGVVVGTGELF,TRBJ2-2,TRBV5-1
ASSVVDRPLYGYT,TRBJ1-2,TRBV9
ASSYSGGADTQY,TRBJ2-3,TRBV6-5
ASSTALADYEQY,TRBJ2-7,TRBV19
ASSQVGRATDTQY,TRBJ2-3,TRBV4-3
ASSKDRGSSYEQY,TRBJ2-7,TRBV18
ASSSFAGPGYEQY,TRBJ2-7,TRBV4-3
ASSIGSGVSDTQY,TRBJ2-3,TRBV27
ASSYGGGSGNEQF,TRBJ2-1,TRBV6-5
ASSADRGSYEQY,TRBJ2-7,TRBV6-5
ASSLGLDPVTGTDTQY,TRBJ2-3,TRBV5-1
AISLKTGQSGSEQETQY,TRBJ2-5,TRBV10-3
ATHSGATFNEQF,TRBJ2-1,TRBV19
ASRDRAGYT,TRBJ1-2,TRBV2
ASSLQGDQPQH,TRBJ1-5,TRBV5-4
ASSLIRTSGKQEQF,TRBJ2-1,TRBV7-9
ASSIGSGLNYEQY,.,TRBV6-5
ASNPFLAGVNNEQF,TRBJ2-1,TRBV28
ASSLAVAREQY,TRBJ2-7,TRBV5-4
ASSLGGLDTQY,TRBJ2-3,TRBV28
ATSREGTYEQY,TRBJ2-7,TRBV15
ASSLSSAGELF,TRBJ2-2,TRBV27
ASSASPGQPQH,TRBJ1-5,TRBV14
ASSWNVLSPLH,TRBJ1-6,TRBV5-4
ASSILTGPAYEQY,TRBJ2-7,TRBV19
ASSVYGLNEKLF,TRBJ1-4,TRBV9
ASSILGQGPPEAF,TRBJ1-1,TRBV19
ASSPEVVTQETQY,TRBJ2-5,TRBV18
ASSEVGGTEAF,TRBJ1-1,TRBV25-1
ASRGDSLEVGGYT,TRBJ1-2,TRBV9
ASSLESTYEQY,TRBJ2-7,TRBV5-4
ASSVEGRLGEKLF,TRBJ1-4,TRBV9
ASSLPGTSGAYSYNEQF,TRBJ2-1,TRBV27
ATSRDPGLDYEQY,TRBJ2-7,TRBV15
ASGSVPRPYNEQF,TRBJ2-1,TRBV27
ASSPGTSGNNEQF,TRBJ2-1,TRBV27
ASSQGVGGYAGNTIY,TRBJ1-3,TRBV14
ASSFLTGNTEAF,TRBJ1-1,TRBV7-2
ASSQAVGGRYEQY,TRBJ2-7,TRBV5-4
ASSLGWLNTGELF,TRBJ2-2,TRBV4-2
AWDFFGQGVNSPLH,TRBJ1-6,TRBV30
ASSLEGLAGGHQDTQY,TRBJ2-3,TRBV11-1